This T cell receptor beta chain was sequenced in a study of CD8 T cells in ankylosing spondylitis. Study results and limitations: In peripheral blood, disease-linked CD8+ clones occurred at relatively low frequencies. In synovial fluid and blood from reactive arthritis, some motif variants were previously reported. Blood of patients with ankylosing spondylitis appeared to be characterized by a TCR beta motif of fewer than 10 highly homologous variants.

As the method for making TCR beta libraries, quantitative 5'-RACE with molecular barcodes was used. TCRdb itself ran the 5' RACE reads through MiXCR, one entry per CDR3 protein. The sample lists some 40,000 distinct CDR3 sequences; over 2.5% were seen once. This clonotype has a count of ten or more. Antigen: not known. The trim removed 0 bases at V and 7 bases at J, leaving 6 bases unmatched. CDR1 and CDR2 (germline): SGDLS, YYNGEE. The CDR3 sequence is 16 residues long. The sequence came from a male donor with ankylosing spondylitis or in good health (not recorded which). The sequenced sample was blood, either unsorted or a sorted T cell fraction (not recorded which). The genes are TRBV9 and TRBJ2-2; 10 bases are shared with TRBD2. The CDR3 is CASSVASGGAVGELFF. CDR3 nucleotides: TGTGCCAGCAGCGTAGCGAGCGGGGGGGCCGTCGGGGAGCTGTTTTTT.